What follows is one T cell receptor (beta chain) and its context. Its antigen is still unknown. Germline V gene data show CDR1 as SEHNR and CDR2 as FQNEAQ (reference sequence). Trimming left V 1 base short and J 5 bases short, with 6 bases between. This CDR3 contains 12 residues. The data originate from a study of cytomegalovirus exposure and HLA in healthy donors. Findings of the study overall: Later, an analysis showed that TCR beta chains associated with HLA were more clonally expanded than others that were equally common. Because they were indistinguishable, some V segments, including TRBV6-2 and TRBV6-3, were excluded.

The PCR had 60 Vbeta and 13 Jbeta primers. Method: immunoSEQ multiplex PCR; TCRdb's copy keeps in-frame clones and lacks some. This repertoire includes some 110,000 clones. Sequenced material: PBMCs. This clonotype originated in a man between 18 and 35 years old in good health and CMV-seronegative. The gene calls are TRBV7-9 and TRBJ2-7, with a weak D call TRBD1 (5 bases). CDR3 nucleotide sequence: TGTGCCAGCAGCTTAGTCAGGGACGAGCAGTACTTC. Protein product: CASSLVRDEQYF.